This T cell receptor beta chain was documented in a study of shared clonotypes between healthy human individuals. Looked up from germline, CDR1 is LNHDA and CDR2 is SQIVND (reference sequence). The CDR3 has 16 residues. The J segment lost 2 bases and the V segment lost 9 bases, leaving 8 bases of the junction unmatched. The table came from immunoSEQ multiplex PCR; TCRdb's copy has only in-frame clones and leaves some out. The table shows fewer than 2.5 million clones, with 80% to 95% occurring only once. This clone was observed a single time. The clonotype originates from a young man in good health. Some clones in this sample may be carry-over from other donors' samples. Sequenced: naive CD4+ T cells from PBMCs. Subset denoted: CD45RA+ positively selected. The rearrangement joins TRBV19 to TRBJ1-5; 12 bases are shared with TRBD1. The CDR3 bases are TGTGCCAGCCGGGACAGGGGGCTCACGGGCAATCAGCCCCAGCATTTT. Translating gives CASRDRGLTGNQPQHF.